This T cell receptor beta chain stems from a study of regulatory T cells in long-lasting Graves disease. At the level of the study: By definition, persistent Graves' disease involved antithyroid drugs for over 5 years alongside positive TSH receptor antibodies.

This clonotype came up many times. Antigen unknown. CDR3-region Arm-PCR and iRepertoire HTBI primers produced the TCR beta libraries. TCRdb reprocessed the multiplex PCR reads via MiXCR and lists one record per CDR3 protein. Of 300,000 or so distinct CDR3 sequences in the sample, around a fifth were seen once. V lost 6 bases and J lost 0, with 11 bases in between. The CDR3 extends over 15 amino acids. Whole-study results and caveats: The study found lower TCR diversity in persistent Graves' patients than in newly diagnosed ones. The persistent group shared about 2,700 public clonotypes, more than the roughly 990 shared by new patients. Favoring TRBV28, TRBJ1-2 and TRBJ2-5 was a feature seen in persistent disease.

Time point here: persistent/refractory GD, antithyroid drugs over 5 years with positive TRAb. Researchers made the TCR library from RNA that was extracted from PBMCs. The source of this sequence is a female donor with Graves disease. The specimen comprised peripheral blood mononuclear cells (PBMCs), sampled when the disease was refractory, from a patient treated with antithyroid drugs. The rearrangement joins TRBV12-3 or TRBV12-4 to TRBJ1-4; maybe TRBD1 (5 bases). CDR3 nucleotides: TGTGCCAGCAGCAGACAGAGGCCAACTAATGAAAAACTGTTTTTT. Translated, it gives CASSRQRPTNEKLFF.